The 5 T cell receptor beta chains below come from one sample, sequenced in a study of immune characterization of retroperitoneal liposarcoma. TCRdb independently ran MiXCR on the PCR reads; one entry per CDR3 protein. The sample contains some 4,000 distinct CDR3 sequences, around 35% of which appear only once. The sample consisted of tumor tissue. The receptors stem from a male donor with retroperitoneal liposarcoma.

This chain uses TRBV6-8 with TRBJ2-5, with 9 bases lining up with TRBD2. Trimming at V came to 6 bases and at J to 2 bases, leaving 7 bases not matched to a gene. Germline-derived CDR1 and CDR2 are MNHGY and SAAAGT. The CDR3 spans 15 residues. The CDR3, as DNA: TGTGCCAGCAGGCAGGGAAGCGGGGGGCAAGAGACCCAGTACTTC. Residues: CASRQGSGGQETQYF.

This clonotype has just a few counts. This sequence joins TRBV27 and TRBJ2-7, with 7 bases that match TRBD1. Germline CDR1 and CDR2: MNHEY and SMNVEV (reference sequence). J gave up 0 bases and V 7 bases, and 3 bases lay outside the gene matches. The CDR3 runs to 13 residues. This CDR3 reads CASIGTVSYEQYF. DNA of the CDR3: TGTGCCAGCATCGGGACAGTCTCCTACGAGCAGTACTTC.

The genes are TRBV7-8 and TRBJ2-1, with D tentatively TRBD2 (5 bases). This CDR3 region has 13 residues. The V and J ends lost 6 bases and 8 bases respectively, with 14 bases between them. CDR1 and CDR2 (germline): SGHVS, FQNEAQ. CDR3: CASRELARDEQFF. CDR3 in DNA: TGTGCCAGCAGGGAGCTAGCCCGGGATGAGCAGTTCTTC.

Sample share makes this clonotype medium-sized. V usage is TRBV7-7 and J usage is TRBJ2-5; 9 bases match TRBD2. J was trimmed by 4 bases and V by 1 base; bases with no gene match: 10. Germline V CDR1 and CDR2: SSHAT, FNYEAQ (reference sequence). The CDR3 is made up of 17 amino acids. CDR3: CASSLGWAGGIGETQYF. Here the CDR3 DNA reads TGTGCCAGCAGCTTAGGATGGGCGGGAGGGATAGGAGAGACCCAGTACTTC.

This clonotype was counted between two and nine times. V gene TRBV10-1 combines with J gene TRBJ2-1; either TRBD1 or TRBD2 may supply D (5 bases each). Near its end, the DNA agrees better with TRBJ2-5, so the J call may be wrong. Germline V gene lookup returns CDR1 WNHNN and CDR2 SYGVQD (reference sequence). This CDR3 comprises 14 residues. Here the CDR3 DNA reads TGCGCCAGCAGAGACCCACCGGATGGGGGGACCCAGTACTTC. Protein: CASRDPPDGGTQYF.